This T cell receptor beta chain was recovered during a study of beta chain features in type 1 diabetes (dated by TCRdb to the late 2010s). For context, the study as a whole: Mean age, gender distribution, total cell number and subset yield were not different between patients and healthy donors. A total of 85 million to 110 million sorted cells were examined across all samples, and RNA yield correlated strongly with the number of cells per subset. In the study, TCRB repertoires of sorted circulating CD4+ T cell subsets from recently diagnosed type 1 diabetes patients were compared with those of matched healthy donors. Regulatory and stem cell-like memory subsets were obtained from only 8 patients and about 8 healthy donors, while naive and central memory subsets were obtained from all 30 or so donors.

Broad study findings and their caveats: Shorter templates might have been favored by PCR, but patient and control samples were amplified and corrected together, so both groups would have been affected equally by any skew. Because small numbers of individuals were included in the HLA sub-analyses, any influence of HLA type on TCRB rearrangement was left unresolved. Fewer insertions and more nucleotide deletions at VDJ recombination sites were observed in patients with type 1 diabetes, implying thymic rearrangement abnormalities. The naive, central memory and regulatory TCRB repertoires appeared to resemble one another more closely among patients than among healthy donors. A moderate but significant shortening of TCRB CDR3 length was observed in type 1 diabetes patients in all four CD4+ subsets. Because cDNA rather than genomic DNA was sequenced, highly expressing activated cells could have been over-represented, although no difference in activation and CD3 levels was found between groups.

A single peripheral blood draw of about 116 mL on average was collected from each donor into heparinised tubes. Naive, central memory, regulatory and stem cell-like memory CD4+ T cells were sorted on a BD FACSAria II using a panel including CD45RO, CCR7, CD25, CD127, CD95 and CD27. All sorted populations exceeded 95% purity. PBMCs were isolated immediately by Lymphoprep density gradient centrifugation and stained directly without culture. To minimize batch effects, samples were stained and sorted in pairs, one healthy donor with one patient per experiment. The V and J ends are trimmed by 1 base and 2 bases, leaving 8 bases between them. The cysteine opens and the phenylalanine closes a CDR3 of 14 amino acids. The only DNA kept is the CDR3, 42 bases in frame from the first base. The germline V gene yields MDHEN for CDR1 and SYDVKM for CDR2. The entire isolated RNA was reverse transcribed using the High Capacity cDNA Reverse Transcription Kit, and thus expressed TCRB transcripts were sequenced. Naive, central memory and regulatory T cell samples underwent deep immunoSEQ sequencing, averaging roughly 3.5 million total reads per sample. After sorted cells were lysed in RLT buffer, RNA was extracted with DNase-treated RNeasy Micro or Mini kits, with the choice depending on cell number. To prevent cross-contamination, every cell subset was processed on its own, while patient and healthy donor samples were processed together. Using the immunoSEQ multiplex PCR, TCRB sequences were amplified from cDNA into 87-bp fragments spanning the CDR3 region. The amplicons were sequenced using the Illumina HiSeq platform. In the authors' own workflow: Synthetic template baselines were used to correct PCR bias computationally, reads within Hamming distance 2 were collapsed, and singletons that could not be merged were discarded. Reads were aligned against IMGT so that V, D and J genes, CDR3 length and insertions or deletions at six rearrangement sites could be assigned. Within each subset, clonotype counts were normalized to sorted cell number, and only after that were true diversity and Gini coefficients computed with the tcR R package. The overlap coefficient, calculated on TCRB nucleotide sequences, was used to measure repertoire sharing. Out-of-frame TCRB sequences from naive cells were analyzed to stand in for the pre-selection repertoire. TCRdb re-hosts the immuneACCESS table, in-frame sequences only. Its copies lack some clones; in the studies checked, an unresolved V gene accounts for under half of them, and the cause for the rest is not known. The V and J calls and clone size were taken over from that table, and D and trimming were inferred from the DNA. The sample contains about half a million clones, about 29% of them found a single time. The biggest ten clones account for 0.05% to 0.065% of the sample.

Comments on this clone: What this receptor recognizes is not known. Base qualities are not provided; no much larger clone lies one nucleotide away.

The clonotype originates from a man between 18 and 35 years old in good health. The chain is encoded by TRBV28 joined to TRBJ1-2, with an unclear D gene assignment. The specimen sequenced was naive CD4+ T cells from blood. Reading the label with the study, this specimen's cell subset or site is: true naive CD4+ T cells. The CDR3: CASSLLAGNYGYTF. The DNA sequence is TGTGCCAGCAGTTTATTGGCGGGAAACTATGGCTACACCTTC.